The T cell receptor beta chain under discussion was sequenced for a study of low-dose radiotherapy and immunotherapy resistance in tumors. Study details: Each patient was administered nivolumab intravenously at 240 mg, which was a flat dose, every two weeks, along with intravenous ipilimumab at 1 mg/kg every six weeks.

CDR1 is MNHEY, CDR2 SVGEGT, per germline. V trimming: 6 bases; J trimming: 4 bases; junction bases outside the gene matches: 8. The CDR3 consists of 15 residues. TRAV and TRBV primers primed cDNA for both TCRalpha and TCRbeta. TCRs were put through roughly 20 PCR cycles of amplification with Phusion. A constant-region primer and the V-primer adapter served as the primer pair. Using its own MiXCR run on the reads, TCRdb lists one record per CDR3 protein. Of under 90,000 distinct CDR3 sequences in the sample, less than 35% were seen once. This clonotype was found once. The time point denotes: before trial treatment. Administered to the donors were nivolumab, ipilimumab, aspirin, low-dose cyclophosphamide and low-dose radiotherapy.

This chain links TRBV6-2 or TRBV6-3 with TRBJ2-2; 7 nucleotides match TRBD1. The material was PBMCs, obtained before treatment. The TCR originated in a female donor with ovarian cancer. The CDR3 loop is CASSTERGLTGELFF. DNA for the CDR3: TGTGCCAGCAGCACTGAGAGGGGGCTCACCGGGGAGCTGTTTTTT.